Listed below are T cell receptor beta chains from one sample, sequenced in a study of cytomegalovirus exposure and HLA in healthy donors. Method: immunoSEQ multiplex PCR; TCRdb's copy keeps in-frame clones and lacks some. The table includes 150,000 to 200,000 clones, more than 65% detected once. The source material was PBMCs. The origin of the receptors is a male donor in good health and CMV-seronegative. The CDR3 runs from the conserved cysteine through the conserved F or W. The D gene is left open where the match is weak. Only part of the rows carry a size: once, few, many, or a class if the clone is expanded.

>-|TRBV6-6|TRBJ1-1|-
TGTGCCAGCAGTTACTCGAGGTTAAGGACTAACACTGAAGCTTTCTTT
CASSYSRLRTNTEAFF
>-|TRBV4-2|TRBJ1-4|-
TGTGCCAGCAGCCAAGATCCGGGCAGGGTGCGGGAAAAACTGTTTTTT
CASSQDPGRVREKLFF
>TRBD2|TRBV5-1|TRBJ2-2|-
TGCGCCAGCAGCGGCGGGAGGGAGAACACCGGGGAGCTGTTTTTT
CASSGGRENTGELFF
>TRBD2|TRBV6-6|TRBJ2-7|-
TGTGCCAGCAGTTACCTAGCGGGGGCTAAAGACGAGCAGTACTTC
CASSYLAGAKDEQYF
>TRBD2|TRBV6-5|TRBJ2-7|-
TGTGCCAGCAGTTACTCGGGACTAGCTATCTACGAGCAGTACTTC
CASSYSGLAIYEQYF
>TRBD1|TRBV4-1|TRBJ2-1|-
TGCGCCAGTACACTCGAGGGGGCTAACTACAATGAGCAGTTCTTC
CASTLEGANYNEQFF
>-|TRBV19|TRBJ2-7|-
TGTGCCAGTATGTCCGAGGGATACGAGCAGTACTTC
CASMSEGYEQYF
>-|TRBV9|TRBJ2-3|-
TGTGCCAGCAGCGAGATTGGACAGCTTGAAGCAGATACGCAGTATTTT
CASSEIGQLEADTQYF
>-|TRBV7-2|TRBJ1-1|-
TGTGCCAGCAGCCCCGAACGGGTCTCGGCTTTCTTT
CASSPERVSAFF
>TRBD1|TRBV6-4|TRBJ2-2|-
TGTGCCAGCAGTACAGGGGGCGCCGGGGAGCTGTTTTTT
CASSTGGAGELFF
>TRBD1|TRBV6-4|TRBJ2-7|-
TGTGCCAGCAGTGATCGGAACCGGGACAGGGGGTACGAGCAGTACTTC
CASSDRNRDRGYEQYF
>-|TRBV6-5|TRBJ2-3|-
TGTGCCAGCGGGGGACTGTCGAGCACAGATACGCAGTATTTT
CASGGLSSTDTQYF
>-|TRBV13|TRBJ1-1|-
TGTGCCAGCAGCCGTCAGGGACTCACCATGGGGAACACTGAAGCTTTCTTT
CASSRQGLTMGNTEAFF
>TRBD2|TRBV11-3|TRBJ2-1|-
TGTGCCAGCAGCGCCGGACTAGCGGGAGGCGAGCAGTTCTTC
CASSAGLAGGEQFF
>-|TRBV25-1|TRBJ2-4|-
TGTGCCAGCAGTGAAGAAAGGCAGGGAAACATTCAGTACTTC
CASSEERQGNIQYF
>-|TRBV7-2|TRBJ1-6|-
TGTGCCAGCAGCCCACGACTCGGTTCACCCCTCCACTTT
CASSPRLGSPLHF
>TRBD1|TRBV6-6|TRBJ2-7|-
TGTGCCAGCAGTCCAGACAGGGCCTACGAGCAGTACTTC
CASSPDRAYEQYF
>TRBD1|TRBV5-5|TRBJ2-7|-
TGTGCCAGCACTCGCAAAGGGCTTATCCGTGGACAGGGGTCGTACGAGCAGTACTTC
CASTRKGLIRGQGSYEQYF
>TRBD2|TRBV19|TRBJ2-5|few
TGTGCCAGTAGTATAGATTGGGTACTAGCGGGAGCCATGGAGACCCAGTACTTC
CASSIDWVLAGAMETQYF
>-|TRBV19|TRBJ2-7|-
TGTGCCAGTAGTGCGAGTTGGCTAGCATACGAGCAGTACTTC
CASSASWLAYEQYF
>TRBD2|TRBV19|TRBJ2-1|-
TGTGCCAGTAGTTCCCGACGAGCGGGAGGACCTTACAATGAGCAGTTCTTC
CASSSRRAGGPYNEQFF
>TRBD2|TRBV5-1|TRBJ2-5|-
TGCGCCAGCAGCGTACCGGGGGGGCAAGAGACCCAGTACTTC
CASSVPGGQETQYF
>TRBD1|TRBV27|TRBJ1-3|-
TGTGCCAGCAGTCCCAGACAGGGAACCTCTGGAAACACCATATATTTT
CASSPRQGTSGNTIYF
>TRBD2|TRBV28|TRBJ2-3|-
TGTGCCAGCAGTATACCAACGGGAGGCGCCGGGGGATCAACAGATACGCAGTATTTT
CASSIPTGGAGGSTDTQYF
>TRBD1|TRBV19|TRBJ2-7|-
TGTGCCAGTAGCCCGGAGCCGACAGGGAGCGAGCAGTACTTC
CASSPEPTGSEQYF
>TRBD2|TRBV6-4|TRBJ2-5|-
TGTGCCAGCAGTCTGACTAGCGGGGCTCAAGAGACCCAGTACTTC
CASSLTSGAQETQYF
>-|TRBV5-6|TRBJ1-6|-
TGTGCCAGCAGCCGGCCGACACAGGCCAGTTCACCCCTCCACTTT
CASSRPTQASSPLHF
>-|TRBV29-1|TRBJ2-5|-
TGCAGCGTCGACCGGACAGTCCAAGAGGCCCAGTACTTC
CSVDRTVQEAQYF
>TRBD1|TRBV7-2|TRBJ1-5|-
TGTGCCAGCAGCTCCGACAGGGGCGGCAATCAGCCCCAGCATTTT
CASSSDRGGNQPQHF
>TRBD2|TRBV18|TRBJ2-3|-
TGTGCCAGCTCACCTCTCCTTACTAGCGCCCGCACAGATACGCAGTATTTT
CASSPLLTSARTDTQYF
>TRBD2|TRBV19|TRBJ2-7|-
TGTGCCAGTAGTTTAACTAGCGGGTCGGGGGAGCAGTACTTC
CASSLTSGSGEQYF
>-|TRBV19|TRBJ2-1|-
TGTGCCAGTAGTCTAGAGGTCGGGTACAATGAGCAGTTCTTC
CASSLEVGYNEQFF
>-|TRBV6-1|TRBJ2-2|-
TGTGCCAGCAGTGGGCAGATAAACACCGGGGAGCTGTTTTTT
CASSGQINTGELFF
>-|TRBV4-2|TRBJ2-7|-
TGTGCCAGCAGCCAAGGTACCGGGCGGGAAGACGAGCAGTACTTC
CASSQGTGREDEQYF
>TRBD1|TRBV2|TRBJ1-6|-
TGTGCCAGCAGTGAAAGGACAGGGGGAGGGTCACCCCTCCACTTT
CASSERTGGGSPLHF
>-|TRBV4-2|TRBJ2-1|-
TGTGCCAGCAGCCAAGGGCGGCAGATCAATGAGCAGTTCTTC
CASSQGRQINEQFF
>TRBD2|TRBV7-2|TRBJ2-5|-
TGTGCCAGCAGCACCCGACTAGCGGGGGGGCGGGAAGAGACCCAGTACTTC
CASSTRLAGGREETQYF
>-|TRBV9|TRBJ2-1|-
TGTGCCAGCAGCGTCAGGACGGGGTCCCAACATGGCTACAATGAGCAGTTCTTC
CASSVRTGSQHGYNEQFF
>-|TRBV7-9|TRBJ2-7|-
TGTGCCAGCAGCTTCCCGCTTCAGTACGAGCAGTACTTC
CASSFPLQYEQYF
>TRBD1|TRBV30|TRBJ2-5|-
TGTGCCTGGAGTACAGGGGCTCTGGAGACCCAGTACTTC
CAWSTGALETQYF
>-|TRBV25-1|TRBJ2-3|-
TGTGCCAGCAGGGGTGGTAGCGGATACACAGATACGCAGTATTTT
CASRGGSGYTDTQYF
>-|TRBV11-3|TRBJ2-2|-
TGTGCCAGCAGCCGGACAGCCGGGGAGCTGTTTTTT
CASSRTAGELFF
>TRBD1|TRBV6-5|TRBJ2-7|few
TGTGCCAGCAGCCTAAGACAGGGGATCAACGAGCAGTACTTC
CASSLRQGINEQYF
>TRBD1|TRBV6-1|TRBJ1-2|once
TGTGCCAGCAGTGGACAGGGCTATGGCTACACCTTC
CASSGQGYGYTF